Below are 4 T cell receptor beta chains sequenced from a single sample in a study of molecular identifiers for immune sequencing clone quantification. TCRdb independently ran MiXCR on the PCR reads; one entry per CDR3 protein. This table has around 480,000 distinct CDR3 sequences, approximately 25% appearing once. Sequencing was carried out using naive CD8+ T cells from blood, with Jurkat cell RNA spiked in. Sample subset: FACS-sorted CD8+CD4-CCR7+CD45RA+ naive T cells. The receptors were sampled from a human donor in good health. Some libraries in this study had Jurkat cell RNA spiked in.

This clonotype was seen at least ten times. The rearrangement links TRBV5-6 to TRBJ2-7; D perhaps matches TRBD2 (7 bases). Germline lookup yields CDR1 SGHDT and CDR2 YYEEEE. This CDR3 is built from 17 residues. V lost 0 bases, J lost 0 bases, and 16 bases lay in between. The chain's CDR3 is CASSLVDGGLSSYEQYF. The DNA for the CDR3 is TGTGCCAGCAGCTTGGTAGACGGGGGGCTTAGCTCCTACGAGCAGTACTTC.

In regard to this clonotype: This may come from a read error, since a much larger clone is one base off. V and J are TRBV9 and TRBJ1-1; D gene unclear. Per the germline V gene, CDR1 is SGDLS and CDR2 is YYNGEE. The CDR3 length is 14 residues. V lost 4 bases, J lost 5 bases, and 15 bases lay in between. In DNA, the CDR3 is TGTGCCAGCAGCCCGAGGCATGGTCCTACTGAAGCTTTCTTT. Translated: CASSPRHGPTEAFF.

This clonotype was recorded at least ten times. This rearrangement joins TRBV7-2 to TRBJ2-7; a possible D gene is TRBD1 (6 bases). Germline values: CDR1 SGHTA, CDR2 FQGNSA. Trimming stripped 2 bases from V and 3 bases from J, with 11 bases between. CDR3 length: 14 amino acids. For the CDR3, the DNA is TGTGCCAGCAGCTTACCACAGGGCCTCTACGAGCAGTACTTC. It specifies CASSLPQGLYEQYF.

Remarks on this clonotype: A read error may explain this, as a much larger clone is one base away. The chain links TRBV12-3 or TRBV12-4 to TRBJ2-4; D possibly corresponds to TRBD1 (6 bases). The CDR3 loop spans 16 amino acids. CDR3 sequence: CASGLASGVLKNIQYF. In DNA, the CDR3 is TGTGCCAGCGGTTTGGCGTCAGGGGTTTTAAAAAACATTCAGTACTTC.